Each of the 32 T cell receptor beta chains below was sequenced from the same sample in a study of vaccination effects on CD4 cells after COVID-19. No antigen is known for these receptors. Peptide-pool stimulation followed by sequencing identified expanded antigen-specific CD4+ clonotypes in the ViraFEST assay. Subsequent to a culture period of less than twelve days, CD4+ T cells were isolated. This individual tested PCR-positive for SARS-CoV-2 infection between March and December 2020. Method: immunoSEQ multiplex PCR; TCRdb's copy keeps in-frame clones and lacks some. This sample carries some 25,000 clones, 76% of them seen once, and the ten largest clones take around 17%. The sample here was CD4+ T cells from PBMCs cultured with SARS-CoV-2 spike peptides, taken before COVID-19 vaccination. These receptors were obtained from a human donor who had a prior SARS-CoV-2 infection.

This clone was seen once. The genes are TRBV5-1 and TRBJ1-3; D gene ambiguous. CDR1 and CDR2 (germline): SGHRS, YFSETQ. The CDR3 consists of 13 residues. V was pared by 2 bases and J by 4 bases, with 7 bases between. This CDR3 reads CASSFTTGNTIYF. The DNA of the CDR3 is TGCGCCAGCAGCTTTACGACCGGAAACACCATATATTTT. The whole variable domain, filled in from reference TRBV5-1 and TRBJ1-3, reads KAGVTQTPRYLIKTRGQQVTLSCSPISGHRSVSWYQQTPGQGLQFLFEYFSETQRNKGNFPGRFSGRQFSNSRSEMNVSTLELGDSALYLCASSFTTGNTIYFGEGSWLTVV.

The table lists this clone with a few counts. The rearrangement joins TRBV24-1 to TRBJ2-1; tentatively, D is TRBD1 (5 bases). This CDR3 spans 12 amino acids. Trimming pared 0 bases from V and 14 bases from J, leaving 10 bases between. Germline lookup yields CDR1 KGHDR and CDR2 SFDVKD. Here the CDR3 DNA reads TGTGCCACCAGTGATTTGAGACAGAATGAGTTCTTC. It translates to CATSDLRQNEFF.

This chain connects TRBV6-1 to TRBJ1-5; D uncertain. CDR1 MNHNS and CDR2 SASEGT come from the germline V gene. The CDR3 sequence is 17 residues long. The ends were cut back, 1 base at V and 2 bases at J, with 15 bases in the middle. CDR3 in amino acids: CASSEVKGMFRNQPQHF. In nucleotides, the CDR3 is TGTGCCAGCAGTGAAGTGAAAGGGATGTTCCGCAATCAGCCCCAGCATTTT.

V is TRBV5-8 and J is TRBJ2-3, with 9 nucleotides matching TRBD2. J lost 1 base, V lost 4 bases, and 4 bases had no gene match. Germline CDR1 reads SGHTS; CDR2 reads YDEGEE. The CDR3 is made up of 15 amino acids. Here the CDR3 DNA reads TGTGCCAGCAGCCAAACTAGCGGGCGCACAGATACGCAGTATTTT. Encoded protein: CASSQTSGRTDTQYF.

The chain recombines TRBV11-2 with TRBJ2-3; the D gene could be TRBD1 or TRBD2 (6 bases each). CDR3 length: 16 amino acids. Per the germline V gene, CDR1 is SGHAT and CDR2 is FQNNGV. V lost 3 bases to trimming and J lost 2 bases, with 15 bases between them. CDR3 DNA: TGTGCCAGCAGCTTTGGGTTCCGGGGGCCCACAGATACGCAGTATTTT. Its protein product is CASSFGFRGPTDTQYF.

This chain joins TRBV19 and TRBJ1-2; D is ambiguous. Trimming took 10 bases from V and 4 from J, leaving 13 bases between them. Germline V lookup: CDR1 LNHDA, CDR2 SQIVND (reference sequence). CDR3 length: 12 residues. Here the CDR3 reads CATQTDTYGYTF. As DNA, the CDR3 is TGTGCCACCCAGACTGATACCTATGGCTACACCTTC.

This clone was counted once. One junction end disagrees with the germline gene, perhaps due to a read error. CDR3 region: CATSESSF. CDR3 nucleotides: TGTGCCACCAGTGAGAGTAGCTTC. The rearrangement links TRBV24-1 to TRBJ2-7; D remains unclear. Germline CDR1 and CDR2: KGHDR and SFDVKD. This CDR3 region has 8 residues.

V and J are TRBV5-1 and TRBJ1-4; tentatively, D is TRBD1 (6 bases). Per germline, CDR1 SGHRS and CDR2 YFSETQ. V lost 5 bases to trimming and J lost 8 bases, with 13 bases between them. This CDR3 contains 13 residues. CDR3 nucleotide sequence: TGCGCCAGCAGTCAGGGGTCCCTGGAAAAACTGTTTTTT. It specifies CASSQGSLEKLFF.

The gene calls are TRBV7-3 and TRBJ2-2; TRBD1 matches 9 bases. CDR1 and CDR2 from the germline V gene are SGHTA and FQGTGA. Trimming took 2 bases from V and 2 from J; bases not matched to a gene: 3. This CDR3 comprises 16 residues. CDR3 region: CASSLGQGHNTGELFF. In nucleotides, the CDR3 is TGTGCCAGCAGCTTAGGACAGGGGCATAACACCGGGGAGCTGTTTTTT.

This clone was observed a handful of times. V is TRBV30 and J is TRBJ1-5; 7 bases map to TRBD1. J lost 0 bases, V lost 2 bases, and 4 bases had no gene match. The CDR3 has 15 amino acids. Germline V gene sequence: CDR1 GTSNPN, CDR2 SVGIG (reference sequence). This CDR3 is CAWSRGQHSNQPQHF. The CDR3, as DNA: TGTGCCTGGAGTCGGGGACAGCATAGCAATCAGCCCCAGCATTTT.

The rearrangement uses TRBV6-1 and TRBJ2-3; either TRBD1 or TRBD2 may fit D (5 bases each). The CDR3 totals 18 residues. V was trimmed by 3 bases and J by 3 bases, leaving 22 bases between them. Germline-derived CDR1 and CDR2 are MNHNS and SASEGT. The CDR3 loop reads CASSDSRGVGGKTDTQYF. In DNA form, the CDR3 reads TGTGCCAGCAGTGATAGCCGGGGAGTTGGGGGAAAGACAGATACGCAGTATTTT.

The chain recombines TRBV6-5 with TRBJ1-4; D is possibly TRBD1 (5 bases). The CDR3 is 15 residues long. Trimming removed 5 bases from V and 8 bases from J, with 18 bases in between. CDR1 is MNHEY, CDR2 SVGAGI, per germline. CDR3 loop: CASSPPGLVREKLFF. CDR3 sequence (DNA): TGTGCCAGCAGTCCTCCGGGACTGGTTAGGGAAAAACTGTTTTTT.

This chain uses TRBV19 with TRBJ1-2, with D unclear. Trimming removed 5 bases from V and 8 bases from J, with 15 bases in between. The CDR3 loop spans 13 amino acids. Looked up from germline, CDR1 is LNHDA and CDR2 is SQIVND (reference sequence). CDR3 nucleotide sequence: TGTGCCAGTAGTCCGCCCCTCGGAGGAGGCTACACCTTC. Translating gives CASSPPLGGGYTF.

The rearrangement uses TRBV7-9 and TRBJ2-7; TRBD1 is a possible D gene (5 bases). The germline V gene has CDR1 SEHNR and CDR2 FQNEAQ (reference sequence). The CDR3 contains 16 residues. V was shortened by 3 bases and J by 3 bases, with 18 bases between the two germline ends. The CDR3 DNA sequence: TGTGCCAGCAGCTTCGAGGACACTCATCGTTACTACGAGCAGTACTTC. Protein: CASSFEDTHRYYEQYF. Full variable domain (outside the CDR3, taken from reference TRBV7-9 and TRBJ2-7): DTGVSQNPRHKITKRGQNVTFRCDPISEHNRLYWYRQTLGQGPEFLTYFQNEAQLEKSRLLSDRFSAERPKGSFSTLEIQRTEQGDSAMYLCASSFEDTHRYYEQYFGPGTRLTVT.

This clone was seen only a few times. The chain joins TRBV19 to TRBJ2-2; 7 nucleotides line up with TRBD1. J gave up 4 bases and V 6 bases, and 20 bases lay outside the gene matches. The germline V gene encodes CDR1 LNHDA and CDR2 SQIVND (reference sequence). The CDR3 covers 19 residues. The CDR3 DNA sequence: TGTGCCAGTAGCAGTATACGTCTTCGGCACAGGGGTGGCACCGGGGAGCTGTTTTTT. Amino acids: CASSSIRLRHRGGTGELFF.

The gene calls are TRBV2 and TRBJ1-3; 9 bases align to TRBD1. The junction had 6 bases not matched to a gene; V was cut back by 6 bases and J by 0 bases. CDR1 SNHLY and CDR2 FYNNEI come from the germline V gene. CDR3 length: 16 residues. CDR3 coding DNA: TGTGCCAGCAGGCAGGACAGGGGCCTCTCTGGAAACACCATATATTTT. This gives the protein CASRQDRGLSGNTIYF.

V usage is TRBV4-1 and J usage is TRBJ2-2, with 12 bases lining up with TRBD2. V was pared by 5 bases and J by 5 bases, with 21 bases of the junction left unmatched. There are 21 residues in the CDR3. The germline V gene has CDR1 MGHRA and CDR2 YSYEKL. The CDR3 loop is CASSIQTLTSGRGLGTGELFF. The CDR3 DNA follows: TGCGCCAGCAGCATTCAAACCTTGACTAGCGGGAGAGGGTTAGGAACCGGGGAGCTGTTTTTT.

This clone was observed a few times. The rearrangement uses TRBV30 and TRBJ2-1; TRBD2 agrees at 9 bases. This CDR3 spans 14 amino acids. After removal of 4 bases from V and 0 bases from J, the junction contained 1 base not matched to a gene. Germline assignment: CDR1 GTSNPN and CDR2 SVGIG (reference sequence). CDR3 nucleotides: TGTGCCTGGACTAGCGGGGTCTCCTACAATGAGCAGTTCTTC. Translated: CAWTSGVSYNEQFF.

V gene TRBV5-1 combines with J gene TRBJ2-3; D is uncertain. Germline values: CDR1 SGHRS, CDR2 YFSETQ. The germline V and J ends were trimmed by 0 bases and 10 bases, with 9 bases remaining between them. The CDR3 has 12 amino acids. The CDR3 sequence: CASSLGSPPQYF. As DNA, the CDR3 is TGCGCCAGCAGCTTGGGTAGTCCTCCGCAGTATTTT. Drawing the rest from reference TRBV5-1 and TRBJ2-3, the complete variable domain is KAGVTQTPRYLIKTRGQQVTLSCSPISGHRSVSWYQQTPGQGLQFLFEYFSETQRNKGNFPGRFSGRQFSNSRSEMNVSTLELGDSALYLCASSLGSPPQYFGPGTRLTVL.

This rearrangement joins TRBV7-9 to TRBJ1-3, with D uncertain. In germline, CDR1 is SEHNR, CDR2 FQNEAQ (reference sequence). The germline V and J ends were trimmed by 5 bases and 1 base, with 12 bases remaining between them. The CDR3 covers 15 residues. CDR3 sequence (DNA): TGTGCCAGCAGCATCCGGGCGGAATCTGGAAACACCATATATTTT. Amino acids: CASSIRAESGNTIYF. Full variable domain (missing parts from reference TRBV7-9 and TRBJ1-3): DTGVSQNPRHKITKRGQNVTFRCDPISEHNRLYWYRQTLGQGPEFLTYFQNEAQLEKSRLLSDRFSAERPKGSFSTLEIQRTEQGDSAMYLCASSIRAESGNTIYFGEGSWLTVV.

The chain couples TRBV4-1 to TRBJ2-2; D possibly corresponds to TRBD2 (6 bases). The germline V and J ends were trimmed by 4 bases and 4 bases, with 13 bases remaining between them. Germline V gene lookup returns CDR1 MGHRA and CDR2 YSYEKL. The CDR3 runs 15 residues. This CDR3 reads CASSPGTLVTGELFF. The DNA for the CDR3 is TGCGCCAGCAGCCCCGGGACTCTCGTCACCGGGGAGCTGTTTTTT.

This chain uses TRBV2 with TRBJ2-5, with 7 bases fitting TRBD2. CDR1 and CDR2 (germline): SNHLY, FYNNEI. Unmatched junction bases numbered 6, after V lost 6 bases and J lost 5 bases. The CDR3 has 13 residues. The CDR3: CASRKTGGETQYF. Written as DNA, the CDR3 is TGTGCCAGCAGAAAAACGGGGGGTGAGACCCAGTACTTC.

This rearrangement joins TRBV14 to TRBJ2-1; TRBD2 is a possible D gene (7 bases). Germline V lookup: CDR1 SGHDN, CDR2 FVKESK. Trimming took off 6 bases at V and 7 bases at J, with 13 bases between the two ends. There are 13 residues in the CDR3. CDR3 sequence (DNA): TGTGCCAGCAGTTGGGGGGGGCTGAATGAGCAGTTCTTC. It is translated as CASSWGGLNEQFF.

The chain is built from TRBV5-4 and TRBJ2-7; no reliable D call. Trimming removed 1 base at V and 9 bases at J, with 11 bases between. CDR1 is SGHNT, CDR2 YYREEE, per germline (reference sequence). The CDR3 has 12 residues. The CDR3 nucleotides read TGTGCCAGCAGCTTGAGTGGATCATGGCAGTACTTC. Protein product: CASSLSGSWQYF. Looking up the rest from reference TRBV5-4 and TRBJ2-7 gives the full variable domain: ETGVTQSPTHLIKTRGQQVTLRCSSQSGHNTVSWYQQALGQGPQFIFQYYREEENGRGNFPPRFSGLQFPNYSSELNVNALELDDSALYLCASSLSGSWQYFGPGTRLTVT.

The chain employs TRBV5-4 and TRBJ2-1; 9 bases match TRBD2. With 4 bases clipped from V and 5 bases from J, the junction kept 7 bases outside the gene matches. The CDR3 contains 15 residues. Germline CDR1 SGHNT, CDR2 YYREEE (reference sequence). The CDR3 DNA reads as TGTGCCAGCAGCCGTAGCGGGGGACCGGACAATGAGCAGTTCTTC. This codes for CASSRSGGPDNEQFF.

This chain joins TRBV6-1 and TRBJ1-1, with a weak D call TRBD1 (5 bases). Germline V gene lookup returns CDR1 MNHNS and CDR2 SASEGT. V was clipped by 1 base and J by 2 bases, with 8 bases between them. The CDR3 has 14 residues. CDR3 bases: TGTGCCAGCAGTGAAGTGGGGGGAAACACTGAAGCTTTCTTT. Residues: CASSEVGGNTEAFF.

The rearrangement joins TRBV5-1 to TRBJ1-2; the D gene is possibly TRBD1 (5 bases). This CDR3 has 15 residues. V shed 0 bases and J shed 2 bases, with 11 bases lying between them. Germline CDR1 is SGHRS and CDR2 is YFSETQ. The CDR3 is CASSLGRGPNYGYTF. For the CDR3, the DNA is TGCGCCAGCAGCTTGGGTAGGGGCCCGAACTATGGCTACACCTTC.

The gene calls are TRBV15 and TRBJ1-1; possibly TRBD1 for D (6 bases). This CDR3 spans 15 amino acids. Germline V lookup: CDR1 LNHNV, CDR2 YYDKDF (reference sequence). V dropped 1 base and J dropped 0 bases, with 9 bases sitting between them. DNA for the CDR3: TGTGCCACCAGCAGAGCAGGGGCGCTGAACACTGAAGCTTTCTTT. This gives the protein CATSRAGALNTEAFF.

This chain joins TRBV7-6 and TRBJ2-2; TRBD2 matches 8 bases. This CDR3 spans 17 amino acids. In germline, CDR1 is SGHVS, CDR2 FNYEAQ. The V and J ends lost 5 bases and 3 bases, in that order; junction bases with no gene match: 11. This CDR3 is CASSPVGGGSDTGELFF. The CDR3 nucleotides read TGTGCCAGCAGCCCCGTTGGCGGGGGGAGTGACACCGGGGAGCTGTTTTTT.

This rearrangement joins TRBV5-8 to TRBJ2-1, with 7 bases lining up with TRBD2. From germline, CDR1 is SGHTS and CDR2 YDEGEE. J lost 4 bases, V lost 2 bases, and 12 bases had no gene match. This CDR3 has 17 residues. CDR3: CASSFSGGSELYNEQFF. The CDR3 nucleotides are TGTGCCAGCAGCTTCTCGGGAGGTTCGGAACTATACAATGAGCAGTTCTTC.

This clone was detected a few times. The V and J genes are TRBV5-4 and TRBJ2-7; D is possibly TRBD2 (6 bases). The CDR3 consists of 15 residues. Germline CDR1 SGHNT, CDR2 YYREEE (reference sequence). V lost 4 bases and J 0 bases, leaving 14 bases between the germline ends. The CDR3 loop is CASSLKKRVSYEQYF. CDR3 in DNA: TGTGCCAGCAGCCTGAAGAAGCGGGTCTCCTACGAGCAGTACTTC. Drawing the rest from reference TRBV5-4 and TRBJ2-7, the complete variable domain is ETGVTQSPTHLIKTRGQQVTLRCSSQSGHNTVSWYQQALGQGPQFIFQYYREEENGRGNFPPRFSGLQFPNYSSELNVNALELDDSALYLCASSLKKRVSYEQYFGPGTRLTVT.

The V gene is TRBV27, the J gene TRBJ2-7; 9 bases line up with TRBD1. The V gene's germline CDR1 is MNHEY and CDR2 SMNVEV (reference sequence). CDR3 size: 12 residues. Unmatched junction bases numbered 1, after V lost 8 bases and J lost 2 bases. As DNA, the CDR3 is TGTGCCAGCGGGGACAGGGCCTACGAGCAGTACTTC. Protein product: CASGDRAYEQYF.